These 3 T cell receptor beta chains were sequenced from one sample in a study of PD-1 blockade in classical Hodgkin lymphoma. Specified time point: cycle 4 day 1 (C4D1), after more than five weeks of nivolumab. Patients all relapsed after autologous stem cell transplantation, and there was variation in brentuximab vedotin exposure. Profiled with immunoSEQ multiplex PCR; TCRdb holds only in-frame clones, not every one. The sample lists around 100,000 clones, about nine tenths occurring once. This material consisted of peripheral blood mononuclear cells (PBMCs), taken before the fourth cycle of nivolumab. These receptors were taken from a human donor with classical Hodgkin lymphoma.

The chain combines TRBV2 with TRBJ1-1; tentatively, D is TRBD1 (6 bases). The CDR3 is 12 residues long. Germline V lookup: CDR1 SNHLY, CDR2 FYNNEI. The V and J ends lost 5 bases and 7 bases respectively, with 11 bases between them. The CDR3 DNA sequence: TGTGCCAGCAGTACGGACAGAGATGAAGCTTTCTTT. Residues: CASSTDRDEAFF.

V and J are TRBV6-5 and TRBJ1-3, with D unclear. Trimming shortened V by 7 bases and J by 0 bases, and 10 bases separated the two germline ends. The CDR3 contains 14 residues. Germline loops: CDR1 MNHEY, CDR2 SVGAGI. CDR3 bases: TGTGCCAGCACCCCACAAAACTCTGGAAACACCATATATTTT. Translating it yields CASTPQNSGNTIYF.

In DNA form, the CDR3 reads TGTGCCAGTAGTATTGGGACCGGTGGCTATGGCTACACCTTC. This codes for CASSIGTGGYGYTF. The chain links TRBV19 to TRBJ1-2; a possible D gene is TRBD1 (5 bases). The V gene's germline CDR1 is LNHDA and CDR2 SQIVND (reference sequence). This CDR3 contains 14 residues. With 3 bases removed from V and 4 bases from J, the gap between germline ends came to 12 bases.